The 13 T cell receptor beta chains listed next were all sequenced from one sample in a study of neurological immune-mediated disorders. Time point denoted: technical triplicate 3. TCRdb analysed the 5' RACE reads with MiXCR anew, one entry per CDR3 protein. The sample consists of over 25,000 distinct CDR3 sequences, approximately 15% of them appearing once. Sample: CD4+ T cells from blood. These receptors came from a female donor with HTLV-1-associated myelopathy (HAM/TSP).

The chain employs TRBV30 and TRBJ1-2; possibly TRBD1 for D (5 bases). This CDR3 region has 16 residues. In germline, CDR1 is GTSNPN, CDR2 SVGIG (reference sequence). V was clipped by 0 bases and J by 8 bases, with 22 bases between them. The chain's CDR3 is CAWSVPSRRGNRGYTF. The CDR3, as DNA: TGTGCCTGGAGTGTACCGTCGAGGCGGGGCAATCGGGGCTACACCTTC.

This clonotype was counted at least ten times. The chain recombines TRBV7-2 with TRBJ2-5; possible D gene TRBD2, 6 bases. The CDR3 totals 14 residues. Germline loops: CDR1 SGHTA, CDR2 FQGNSA. V lost 5 bases to trimming and J lost 5 bases, with 15 bases between them. CDR3 amino acids: CASSIQGGGETQYF. CDR3 DNA sequence: TGTGCCAGCAGCATCCAGGGTGGGGGGGAGACCCAGTACTTC.

Ten or more counts support this clonotype. V is TRBV20-1 and J is TRBJ1-1; the D gene is possibly TRBD1 (5 bases). Germline loops: CDR1 DFQATT, CDR2 SNEGSKA (reference sequence). V lost 3 bases, J lost 1 base, and 9 bases lay in between. The CDR3 extends over 13 amino acids. Written as DNA, the CDR3 is TGCAGTGCTAGCGGGACGGCGAACACTGAAGCTTTCTTT. This translates into CSASGTANTEAFF.

This clonotype showed up many times. This chain links TRBV3-1 with TRBJ2-1, with 9 positions matching TRBD2. Germline V gene data show CDR1 as LGHDT and CDR2 as YNNKEL (reference sequence). Losses at the gene ends were 7 bases for V and 6 bases for J; bases not matched to a gene: 7. This CDR3 is 14 amino acids long. DNA for the CDR3: TGTGCCAGCATGCCGGGACTAGCCGTCAATGAGCAGTTCTTC. Its translation is CASMPGLAVNEQFF.

This clonotype was recorded at least ten times. V and J are TRBV5-1 and TRBJ2-3, with 8 bases lining up with TRBD1. Trimming cost V 6 bases and J 1 base; bases outside gene matches: 4. This CDR3 has 14 residues. Germline V gene sequence: CDR1 SGHRS, CDR2 YFSETQ. The CDR3: CASIQGAGTDTQYF. The CDR3 region has the DNA TGCGCCAGCATCCAGGGGGCAGGCACAGATACGCAGTATTTT.

This clonotype showed up many times. The rearrangement joins TRBV27 to TRBJ1-5; D not certain. V was pared by 5 bases and J by 4 bases, with 15 bases between. Germline CDR1 reads MNHEY; CDR2 reads SMNVEV (reference sequence). There are 15 residues in the CDR3. CDR3 sequence: CASSRNSLSNQPQHF. The CDR3 DNA follows: TGTGCCAGCAGTAGAAACAGCCTATCAAATCAGCCCCAGCATTTT.

The sample holds many counts of this clonotype. The rearrangement uses TRBV29-1 and TRBJ2-3; no firm D call. Germline assignment: CDR1 SQVTM and CDR2 ANQGSEA. The CDR3 length is 14 residues. Trimming left V 3 bases short and J 1 base short, with 11 bases between. In DNA, the CDR3 is TGCAGCGTTGATGTTAGACGAGGCACAGATACGCAGTATTTT. As protein: CSVDVRRGTDTQYF.

This clonotype has at least ten counts. The rearrangement joins TRBV7-2 to TRBJ2-3; D uncertain. CDR3 size: 14 residues. The ends were cut back, 5 bases at V and 4 bases at J, with 13 bases in the middle. Germline lookup yields CDR1 SGHTA and CDR2 FQGNSA. CDR3: CASSPSTGADTQYF. The CDR3 DNA sequence: TGTGCCAGCAGCCCATCGACTGGGGCAGATACGCAGTATTTT.

This clonotype showed up many times. The chain combines TRBV29-1 with TRBJ2-3; D call uncertain. The CDR3 length is 13 residues. Between the trimmed V and J ends, which lost 6 bases and 6 bases, there was a span of 16 bases. Germline V gene data show CDR1 as SQVTM and CDR2 as ANQGSEA. CDR3 loop: CSVVVQALDTQYF. Here the CDR3 DNA reads TGCAGCGTAGTCGTCCAGGCGCTCGATACGCAGTATTTT.

This clonotype has at least ten counts. V gene TRBV6-1 combines with J gene TRBJ1-2; D remains ambiguous. The CDR3 extends over 12 amino acids. V lost 7 bases and J 8 bases, leaving 14 bases between the germline ends. Germline V CDR1 and CDR2: MNHNS, SASEGT. The CDR3 bases are TGTGCCAGCAATGCTCCCCGGGTAGGCTACACCTTC. It translates to CASNAPRVGYTF.

This clonotype was counted many times. The gene calls are TRBV5-5 and TRBJ1-5, with D uncertain. Germline lookup yields CDR1 SGHKS and CDR2 YYEKEE (reference sequence). The V end lost 3 bases, the J end lost 5 bases, and 9 bases lay between the germline ends. The CDR3 spans 13 residues. CDR3 bases: TGTGCCAGCAGCTCAAGGGTTGATCAGCCCCAGCATTTT. Protein sequence: CASSSRVDQPQHF.

This clonotype was counted ten times or more. The gene calls are TRBV20-1 and TRBJ2-1; maybe TRBD2 (6 bases). This CDR3 is built from 13 residues. Germline CDR1 reads DFQATT; CDR2 reads SNEGSKA (reference sequence). Trimming left V 4 bases short and J 4 bases short, with 11 bases between. The chain's CDR3 is CSATGGPYNEQFF. Written as DNA, the CDR3 is TGCAGTGCTACCGGGGGACCTTACAATGAGCAGTTCTTC.

Ten or more counts support this clonotype. The V and J genes are TRBV5-1 and TRBJ2-1; no reliable D call. V dropped 3 bases and J dropped 0 bases, with 13 bases sitting between them. The CDR3 is 16 amino acids. Per germline, CDR1 SGHRS and CDR2 YFSETQ. In DNA form, the CDR3 reads TGCGCCAGCAGCTCATCGGGCGAAAGCTCCTACAATGAGCAGTTCTTC. It translates to CASSSSGESSYNEQFF.